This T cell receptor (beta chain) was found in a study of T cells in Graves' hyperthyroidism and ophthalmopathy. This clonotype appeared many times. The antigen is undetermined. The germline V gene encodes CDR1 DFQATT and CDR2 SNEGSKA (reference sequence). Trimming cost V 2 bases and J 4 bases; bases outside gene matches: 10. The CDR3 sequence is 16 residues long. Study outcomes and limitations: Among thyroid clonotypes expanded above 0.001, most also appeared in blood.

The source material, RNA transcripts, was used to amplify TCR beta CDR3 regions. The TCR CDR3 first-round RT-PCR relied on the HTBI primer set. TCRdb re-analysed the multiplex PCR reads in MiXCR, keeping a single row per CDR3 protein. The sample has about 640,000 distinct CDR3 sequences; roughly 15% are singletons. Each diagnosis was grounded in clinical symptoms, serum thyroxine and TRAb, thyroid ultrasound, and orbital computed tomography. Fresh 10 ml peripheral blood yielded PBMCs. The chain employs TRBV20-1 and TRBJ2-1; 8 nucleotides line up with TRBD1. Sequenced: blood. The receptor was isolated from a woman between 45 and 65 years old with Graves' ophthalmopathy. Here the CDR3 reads CSARLAPGQAYNEQFF. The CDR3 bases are TGCAGTGCTAGACTAGCTCCGGGACAGGCTTACAATGAGCAGTTCTTC.